This T cell receptor (delta chain) appears in the sequencing data of a study of Vδ1+ human thymocytes. Whole-study results and caveats: Thymic delta-chain repertoires held 20% to 25% Vdelta2 sequences and few Vdelta3, despite high sort purity. Donors shared many TRG clonotypes but few TRD clonotypes. In the thymus, TRG and TRD repertoires looked highly polyclonal with Gaussian CDR3 lengths.

The template was reverse-transcribed extracted RNA. CDR3 amplicons came from multiplex PCR with pooled V-gene forward and constant-region reverse primers. TCRdb called clones anew from the multiplex PCR reads with CATT. The repertoire holds fewer than 30,000 delta-chain clones, with more than 6% as singletons. Comments on this clone: As yet, its antigen is unknown.

The CDR3 length is 21 residues. V lost 1 base, J lost 2 bases, and 18 bases stayed unmatched. Germline CDR1 TSWWSYY, CDR2 QGS. V and J are TRDV1 and TRDJ1, with 11 positions matching TRDD3. Specimen: Vdelta1+ gamma-delta thymocytes from the thymus. Subset meaning: FACS-sorted CD3+ TCRalphabeta- TCRVdelta1+ TCRVdelta2- thymocytes. The source of this sequence is a girl under three years old who had congenital heart surgery. The CDR3 here is CALGEHRYWGISHPLTDKLIF. The DNA for the CDR3 is TGTGCTCTTGGGGAACATCGGTACTGGGGGATATCGCACCCCCTAACCGATAAACTCATCTTT.